Sequencing of this TCR beta chain was carried out in a study of T cell repertoires in cytomegalovirus infection. Trimming shortened V by 5 bases and J by 1 base, and 15 bases separated the two germline ends. This CDR3 is 17 amino acids long. Germline V gene lookup returns CDR1 SGHTA and CDR2 FQGNSA. TCRdb analysed the reads with MiXCR anew, one entry per CDR3 protein. The sample contains around 290,000 distinct CDR3 sequences, about 25% of which appear only once. Turning to this clonotype: Antigen: not known.

Study outcomes and limitations: In two of eight donors, the top clonotype was HLA-C-restricted CMV-specific.

The sample comprised PBMCs. The source is a human donor in good health (CMV status not recorded). Some clones in this sample may be carry-over from other donors' samples. V gene TRBV7-2 combines with J gene TRBJ2-6; D remains unclear. In DNA form, the CDR3 reads TGTGCCAGCAGCGCGGAAGTTGGAACTTCTGGGGCCAACGTCCTGACTTTC. It encodes CASSAEVGTSGANVLTF.